This record looks at one T cell receptor beta chain sequence and its context. V shed 1 base and J shed 8 bases, with 14 bases lying between them. Per germline, CDR1 SGHTA and CDR2 FQGNSA. CDR3 length equals 14 residues. The data are from a study of blood T cells in healthy people across ages. Study-wide context: Capturing about one barcoded beta molecule per two T cells was achieved by template switching.

Next came a second PCR, run for roughly 6 to 11 cycles, which used a sample-barcoded 5' primer along with a J-beta primer mix. The template-switch adaptor, which had 12 random nucleotides, put a tag on each cDNA molecule. TCRdb re-derived calls from the 5' RACE reads in MiXCR, one entry per CDR3 protein. The table records roughly 700,000 distinct CDR3 sequences, about half of them present only once. The specimen sequenced was blood. The receptor was derived from an older woman in good health. The V gene is TRBV7-2, the J gene TRBJ1-2; D unclear. CDR3 nucleotide sequence: TGTGCCAGCAGCTTAGAGTCGTTCCTATTAGGCTACACCTTC. The encoded protein is CASSLESFLLGYTF.